These 19 T cell receptor beta chains were all obtained from the same sample, sequenced in a study of blood T cell repertoires in COVID-19. Sequencing was performed with immunoSEQ multiplex PCR; in TCRdb, only in-frame clones are kept and a portion is missing. The table lists fewer than 20,000 clones, 85% to 90% of them singletons. Sequenced input: peripheral blood. Receptors were obtained from a human donor in a cohort sampled during active COVID-19.

The CDR3 bases are TGTGCCAGCAGCTTAGCTGGGCTAGCGTTGTACCAAGAGACCCAGTACTTC. It yields the protein CASSLAGLALYQETQYF. The J gene is TRBJ2-5, the V gene TRBV7-2, with D maybe TRBD2 (6 bases). There are 17 residues in the CDR3. Between the trimmed V and J ends, which lost 0 bases and 0 bases, there was a span of 14 bases. Germline CDR1 and CDR2: SGHTA and FQGNSA. Drawing the rest from reference TRBV7-2 and TRBJ2-5, the complete variable domain is GAGVSQSPSNKVTEKGKDVELRCDPISGHTALYWYRQSLGQGLEFLIYFQGNSAPDKSGLPSDRFSAERTGGSVSTLTIQRTQQEDSAVYLCASSLAGLALYQETQYFGPGTRLLVL.

The gene calls are TRBV19 and TRBJ1-2; maybe TRBD1 (6 bases). Trimming removed 10 bases from V and 8 bases from J, with 14 bases in between. The CDR3 runs to 11 residues. Germline V gene lookup returns CDR1 LNHDA and CDR2 SQIVND (reference sequence). The CDR3: CATLGQRGYTF. CDR3 coding DNA: TGTGCCACCTTGGGACAAAGGGGCTACACCTTC. Combining the CDR3 with reference TRBV19 and TRBJ1-2 gives the whole variable domain DGGITQSPKYLFRKEGQNVTLSCEQNLNHDAMYWYRQDPGQGLRLIYYSQIVNDFQKGDIAEGYSVSREKKESFPLTVTSAQKNPTAFYLCATLGQRGYTFGSGTRLTVV.

The chain links TRBV11-3 to TRBJ1-2, with TRBD1 identical over 9 bases. In germline, CDR1 is SGHNT, CDR2 YENEEA. This CDR3 is built from 17 residues. Losses at the gene ends were 3 bases for V and 5 bases for J; bases not matched to a gene: 13. The CDR3 DNA is TGTGCCAGCAGCTTTGGGACAGGGAAGAGTCTGGGGTATGGCTACACCTTC. Encoded protein: CASSFGTGKSLGYGYTF. The full variable domain, its missing parts supplied by reference TRBV11-3 and TRBJ1-2, is EAGVVQSPRYKIIEKKQPVAFWCNPISGHNTLYWYLQNLGQGPELLIRYENEEAVDDSQLPKDRFSAERLKGVDSTLKIQPAELGDSAVYLCASSFGTGKSLGYGYTFGSGTRLTVV.

With respect to this clone: A junction boundary mismatches the germline segment, possibly from a read error. The chain carries TRBV7-2 and TRBJ1-3; D is unresolved. Germline V CDR1 and CDR2: SGHTA, FQGNSA. The CDR3 extends over 13 amino acids. The CDR3 reads CASNLRSGNTIYF. In DNA, the CDR3 is TGTGCCAGCAACTTACGCTCTGGAAACACCATATATTTT.

The rearrangement uses TRBV7-9 and TRBJ2-5, with 8 nucleotides matching TRBD1. Losses at the gene ends were 1 base for V and 5 bases for J; bases not matched to a gene: 9. This CDR3 comprises 16 residues. The germline V gene has CDR1 SEHNR and CDR2 FQNEAQ (reference sequence). CDR3 loop: CASSLGQGAQVETQYF. CDR3 DNA sequence: TGTGCCAGCAGCTTAGGGCAGGGGGCTCAGGTGGAGACCCAGTACTTC.

The chain has TRBV24-1 and TRBJ2-5; TRBD2 agrees at 7 bases. CDR1 KGHDR and CDR2 SFDVKD come from the germline V gene. The CDR3 length is 15 residues. The V segment lost 5 bases and the J segment 4 bases; nucleotides outside the gene matches: 9. CDR3 amino acids: CATSGEGKYRETQYF. CDR3 DNA: TGTGCCACCAGTGGGGAGGGGAAGTATCGAGAGACCCAGTACTTC.

This clone was recorded once. This chain joins TRBV18 and TRBJ2-7; 9 bases align to TRBD1. CDR1 and CDR2 from the germline V gene are KGHSH and LQKENI. CDR3 size: 14 residues. The trim removed 3 bases at V and 3 bases at J, leaving 3 bases unmatched. The CDR3 region is CASSPQGQGYEQYF. The CDR3 coding sequence is TGTGCCAGCTCACCCCAGGGACAGGGCTACGAGCAGTACTTC.

This clone showed up just once. This chain joins TRBV3-1 (or the pseudogene TRBV3-2) and TRBJ1-5; 8 bases line up with TRBD1. This CDR3 spans 17 amino acids. V lost 3 bases, J lost 2 bases, and 9 bases stayed unmatched. CDR1 and CDR2 (germline): LGHDT, YNNKEL (reference sequence). CDR3 bases: TGTGCCAGCAGCCACTCATCGCAGGGGGCAGGCAATCAGCCCCAGCATTTT. Its translation is CASSHSSQGAGNQPQHF.

The chain uses TRBV27 and TRBJ2-3; 7 bases align to TRBD2. V lost 4 bases to trimming and J lost 2 bases; unmatched junction nucleotides: 3. Germline V lookup: CDR1 MNHEY, CDR2 SMNVEV (reference sequence). This CDR3 is built from 14 residues. The CDR3 protein is CASSSGGVTDTQYF. In DNA form, the CDR3 reads TGTGCCAGCAGTTCGGGGGGAGTCACAGATACGCAGTATTTT.

In its sample, this clone was seen a few times. The chain carries TRBV7-6 and TRBJ1-1; D call uncertain. Trimming left V 5 bases short and J 3 bases short, with 16 bases between. This CDR3 comprises 15 residues. The germline CDR1 and CDR2 sequences are SGHVS and FNYEAQ. The DNA for the CDR3 is TGTGCCAGCAGCCGGTCAGGAGGGCGCGACACTGAAGCTTTCTTT. This gives the protein CASSRSGGRDTEAFF. The whole variable domain, filled in from reference TRBV7-6 and TRBJ1-1, reads GAGVSQSPRYKVTKRGQDVALRCDPISGHVSLYWYRQALGQGPEFLTYFNYEAQQDKSGLPNDRFSAERPEGSISTLTIQRTEQRDSAMYRCASSRSGGRDTEAFFGQGTRLTVV.

V and J are TRBV30 and TRBJ1-6; D ambiguous. V was cut by 0 bases and J by 7 bases, with 10 bases left in between. The CDR3 runs 14 residues. CDR1 GTSNPN and CDR2 SVGIG come from the germline V gene (reference sequence). The DNA for the CDR3 is TGTGCCTGGAGTGTACTGATGATGAATTCACCCCTCCACTTT. It codes for CAWSVLMMNSPLHF.

This clone appeared a single time. The chain recombines TRBV7-3 with TRBJ2-1; the match to TRBD2 covers 11 bases. Unmatched junction bases numbered 8, after V lost 5 bases and J lost 5 bases. Germline V gene data show CDR1 as SGHTA and CDR2 as FQGTGA. CDR3 length: 16 amino acids. CDR3 loop: CASSPLAGGSNNEQFF. CDR3 coding DNA: TGTGCCAGCAGCCCTCTAGCGGGGGGCTCTAACAATGAGCAGTTCTTC.

This clone came up once. This chain links TRBV5-1 with TRBJ2-1; 7 nucleotides line up with TRBD2. This CDR3 comprises 13 residues. Unmatched junction bases numbered 6, after V lost 3 bases and J lost 9 bases. Germline loops: CDR1 SGHRS, CDR2 YFSETQ. The CDR3 DNA sequence: TGCGCCAGCAGCTCCGGACTAGTTTTTGAGCAGTTCTTC. This sequence encodes CASSSGLVFEQFF.

J is TRBJ2-3 and V is TRBV5-1; 7 nucleotides agree with TRBD2. The CDR3 is made up of 15 amino acids. Germline V gives CDR1 SGHRS, CDR2 YFSETQ. V dropped 4 bases and J dropped 3; count of bases not matched to a gene: 8. CDR3 amino acids: CASSLDSGGTDTQYF. CDR3 DNA sequence: TGCGCCAGCAGCCTGGACTCGGGAGGAACAGATACGCAGTATTTT.

The rearrangement joins TRBV27 to TRBJ2-1, with 13 nucleotides matching TRBD2. Per germline, CDR1 MNHEY and CDR2 SMNVEV (reference sequence). V trimming: 4 bases; J trimming: 6 bases; junction bases outside the gene matches: 3. There are 15 residues in the CDR3. The CDR3 loop is CASSSLAGGGNEQFF. DNA of the CDR3: TGTGCCAGCAGTTCACTAGCGGGAGGGGGCAATGAGCAGTTCTTC.

This clone appeared a few times. The V gene is TRBV5-1, the J gene TRBJ2-2, with 10 bases aligning to TRBD1. Looked up from germline, CDR1 is SGHRS and CDR2 is YFSETQ. The CDR3 length is 15 residues. Unmatched junction bases numbered 3, after V lost 3 bases and J lost 4 bases. The CDR3 nucleotides read TGCGCCAGCAGCTGGCGGGACAGGGGCACCGGGGAGCTGTTTTTT. Translation gives CASSWRDRGTGELFF.

The gene calls are TRBV30 and TRBJ1-1, with TRBD1 as a possible D gene (6 bases). Trimming cost V 0 bases and J 5 bases, with 16 bases left between them. CDR3 length: 15 amino acids. Germline CDR1 reads GTSNPN; CDR2 reads SVGIG (reference sequence). Written as DNA, the CDR3 is TGTGCCTGGAGTGTACGCGGGGGCCGGCGGACTGAAGCTTTCTTT. It translates to CAWSVRGGRRTEAFF.

The V gene is TRBV10-1, the J gene TRBJ1-1; weak D call: TRBD1 (6 bases). The germline V and J ends were trimmed by 6 bases and 1 base, with 9 bases remaining between them. CDR3 length: 13 residues. From germline, CDR1 is WNHNN and CDR2 SYGVQD (reference sequence). The CDR3 sequence is CASSTGKNTEAFF. The CDR3 DNA reads as TGCGCCAGCAGCACAGGGAAGAACACTGAAGCTTTCTTT.

J is TRBJ2-3 and V is TRBV7-9, with TRBD1 as a possible D gene (7 bases). Trimming stripped 2 bases from V and 6 bases from J, with 15 bases between. Germline assignment: CDR1 SEHNR and CDR2 FQNEAQ (reference sequence). This CDR3 is 15 amino acids long. CDR3 nucleotide sequence: TGTGCCAGCAGCTTAAGTCAGGGGGAGGCGGATACGCAGTATTTT. Translating gives CASSLSQGEADTQYF.